The rows below give T cell receptor beta chains drawn from one sample of a study of shared clonotypes between healthy human individuals. The assay was immunoSEQ multiplex PCR, and TCRdb's table has in-frame clones only and misses some. The sample consists of approximately 530,000 clones, approximately 94% of them appearing once. The source material was naive CD4+ T cells sorted from blood. The receptors here all came from a woman under 40 in good health. The CDR3 runs from the conserved cysteine through the conserved F or W. A D gene is named only where the DNA matches it firmly. The size entry is marked missing in some rows and otherwise reads once, few, many or a size class.

size: .
J: TRBJ1-2
D: TRBD1
V: TRBV15
CDR3: CATSRDGQEIYGYTF
DNA: TGTGCCACCAGCAGAGATGGACAGGAAATCTATGGCTACACCTTC

size: .
J: TRBJ2-7
D: TRBD1
V: TRBV11-1
CDR3: CASSPWDRLYEQYF
DNA: TGTGCCAGCAGCCCCTGGGACAGGCTCTACGAGCAGTACTTC

size: once
J: TRBJ1-1
D: .
V: TRBV11-2
CDR3: CASSLLPLRSSWSNTEAFF
DNA: TGTGCCAGCAGCTTACTCCCCCTTAGATCGAGTTGGTCGAACACTGAAGCTTTCTTT

size: .
J: TRBJ2-2
D: TRBD1
V: TRBV7-9
CDR3: CASSLTGELNTGELFF
DNA: TGTGCCAGCAGCTTAACAGGGGAGTTAAACACCGGGGAGCTGTTTTTT

size: .
J: TRBJ2-2
D: .
V: TRBV5-1
CDR3: CASTTTNAGELFF
DNA: TGCGCCAGCACCACTACGAACGCCGGGGAGCTGTTTTTT

size: .
J: TRBJ2-1
D: TRBD2
V: TRBV5-1
CDR3: CASSAGLAGGSNNEQFF
DNA: TGCGCCAGCAGCGCGGGACTAGCGGGAGGGTCAAACAATGAGCAGTTCTTC

size: .
J: TRBJ2-1
D: TRBD2
V: TRBV12-5
CDR3: CASGGGLADTYNEQFF
DNA: TGTGCTAGTGGTGGCGGACTAGCGGATACTTACAATGAGCAGTTCTTC

size: .
J: TRBJ1-3
D: .
V: TRBV28
CDR3: CASSDTLPAGNTIYF
DNA: TGTGCCAGCAGTGATACCCTCCCGGCTGGAAACACCATATATTTT

size: .
J: TRBJ1-5
D: .
V: TRBV10-3
CDR3: CAISVGYSNQPQHF
DNA: TGTGCCATCAGTGTGGGGTATAGCAATCAGCCCCAGCATTTT

size: .
J: TRBJ2-2
D: .
V: TRBV6-4
CDR3: CASKVQGGTGELFF
DNA: TGTGCCAGCAAAGTACAGGGTGGCACCGGGGAGCTGTTTTTT

size: .
J: TRBJ2-1
D: .
V: TRBV9
CDR3: CASSVVQAGEQFF
DNA: TGTGCCAGCAGCGTAGTACAGGCTGGTGAGCAGTTCTTC

size: .
J: TRBJ2-7
D: TRBD2
V: TRBV28
CDR3: CATRETSGNQQYF
DNA: TGTGCCACTAGAGAGACTAGCGGGAACCAGCAGTACTTC

size: .
J: TRBJ2-4
D: TRBD1
V: TRBV5-1
CDR3: CASSPDREWDIQYF
DNA: TGCGCCAGCAGCCCTGACAGGGAATGGGACATTCAGTACTTC

size: .
J: TRBJ1-1
D: .
V: TRBV7-9
CDR3: CASSLGEGTEAFF
DNA: TGTGCCAGCAGCTTAGGGGAGGGCACTGAAGCTTTCTTT

size: once
J: TRBJ1-1
D: .
V: TRBV30
CDR3: CAWSPGANTEAFF
DNA: TGTGCCTGGAGCCCCGGCGCGAACACTGAAGCTTTCTTT

size: .
J: TRBJ2-3
D: .
V: TRBV18
CDR3: CASSPAAATDTQYF
DNA: TGTGCCAGCTCACCTGCGGCGGCCACAGATACGCAGTATTTT

size: once
J: TRBJ2-1
D: TRBD2
V: TRBV27
CDR3: CASSGSGLRVLEQFF
DNA: TGTGCCAGCAGCGGTAGCGGGTTGAGGGTCCTAGAGCAGTTCTTC

size: .
J: TRBJ1-1
D: .
V: TRBV27
CDR3: CASSLARDTEAFF
DNA: TGTGCCAGCAGTTTAGCCAGGGACACTGAAGCTTTCTTT

size: .
J: TRBJ2-1
D: TRBD2
V: TRBV5-4
CDR3: CASSAATSGRANSYNEQFF
DNA: TGTGCCAGCAGCGCTGCGACTAGCGGGAGAGCTAACTCCTACAATGAGCAGTTCTTC

size: .
J: TRBJ2-7
D: TRBD2
V: TRBV2
CDR3: CASSEYRLAGYTYEQYF
DNA: TGTGCCAGCAGTGAATACCGGCTAGCGGGATACACCTACGAGCAGTACTTC

size: .
J: TRBJ2-1
D: .
V: TRBV2
CDR3: CASIPGLSYNEQFF
DNA: TGTGCCAGCATTCCGGGCCTATCATACAATGAGCAGTTCTTC

size: .
J: TRBJ2-7
D: .
V: TRBV25-1
CDR3: CASSGKMSISYEQYF
DNA: TGTGCCAGCAGTGGAAAAATGTCGATTTCCTACGAGCAGTACTTC

size: .
J: TRBJ1-4
D: .
V: TRBV6-5
CDR3: CASSWGDAEKLFF
DNA: TGTGCCAGCAGTTGGGGGGACGCTGAAAAACTGTTTTTT

size: .
J: TRBJ1-5
D: TRBD1
V: TRBV5-5
CDR3: CASSLEGQGGAQPQHF
DNA: TGTGCCAGCAGCTTGGAGGGACAGGGTGGGGCCCAGCCCCAGCATTTT

size: .
J: TRBJ1-1
D: .
V: TRBV6-6
CDR3: CASRGQTNTEAFF
DNA: TGTGCCAGCAGAGGACAGACGAACACTGAAGCTTTCTTT

size: .
J: TRBJ2-2
D: TRBD1
V: TRBV6-6
CDR3: CASSQRTGGPPGELFF
DNA: TGTGCCAGCAGTCAGAGGACAGGGGGCCCCCCCGGGGAGCTGTTTTTT

size: .
J: TRBJ2-6
D: .
V: TRBV6-1
CDR3: CATIRSGANVLTF
DNA: TGTGCCACCATCCGCTCTGGGGCCAACGTCCTGACTTTC

size: .
J: TRBJ2-6
D: .
V: TRBV19
CDR3: CASRPFLAPDYSSGANVLTF
DNA: TGTGCCAGTAGGCCGTTCTTGGCGCCCGATTACAGCTCTGGGGCCAACGTCCTGACTTTC

size: .
J: TRBJ2-3
D: .
V: TRBV28
CDR3: CASSLEGTDTQYF
DNA: TGTGCCAGCAGTTTAGAGGGCACAGATACGCAGTATTTT

size: .
J: TRBJ1-3
D: .
V: TRBV5-1
CDR3: CASSPGHEGNTIYF
DNA: TGCGCCAGCAGCCCGGGACACGAGGGAAACACCATATATTTT

size: .
J: TRBJ2-1
D: .
V: TRBV28
CDR3: CASSLRLTSHDEQFF
DNA: TGTGCCAGCAGTTTACGACTGACTAGTCATGATGAGCAGTTCTTC

size: .
J: TRBJ1-2
D: .
V: TRBV6-1
CDR3: CASNIDSNYGYTF
DNA: TGTGCCAGCAATATAGACAGTAACTATGGCTACACCTTC

size: .
J: TRBJ1-4
D: TRBD1
V: TRBV27
CDR3: CASSRGQGREKLFF
DNA: TGTGCCAGCAGTAGGGGACAGGGGCGGGAAAAACTGTTTTTT

size: .
J: TRBJ2-5
D: TRBD1
V: TRBV2
CDR3: CASRRDSQETQYF
DNA: TGTGCCAGCAGGAGGGACAGCCAAGAGACCCAGTACTTC

size: .
J: TRBJ1-5
D: TRBD1
V: TRBV15
CDR3: CATSRGTGDNQPQHF
DNA: TGTGCCACCAGCAGAGGGACAGGCGACAATCAGCCCCAGCATTTT

size: .
J: TRBJ2-1
D: .
V: TRBV30
CDR3: CAWTIRGSYNEQFF
DNA: TGTGCCTGGACTATCAGAGGCTCCTACAATGAGCAGTTCTTC

size: .
J: TRBJ2-1
D: .
V: TRBV5-4
CDR3: CASSFWSGYNEQFF
DNA: TGTGCCAGCAGCTTCTGGAGCGGGTACAATGAGCAGTTCTTC

size: .
J: TRBJ2-7
D: TRBD2
V: TRBV11-2
CDR3: CASSFPGTSEKQYF
DNA: TGTGCCAGCAGCTTCCCGGGGACTAGCGAAAAGCAGTACTTC

size: .
J: TRBJ2-3
D: .
V: TRBV2
CDR3: CASSDGSGGATDTQYF
DNA: TGTGCCAGCAGTGATGGATCTGGGGGGGCAACAGATACGCAGTATTTT

size: .
J: TRBJ2-2
D: .
V: TRBV5-4
CDR3: CASSSQGSANTGELFF
DNA: TGTGCCAGCAGCTCGCAGGGTAGCGCCAACACCGGGGAGCTGTTTTTT

size: .
J: TRBJ2-3
D: .
V: TRBV19
CDR3: CASSIDHPSLAGSTDTQYF
DNA: TGTGCCAGTAGTATAGATCATCCTAGTCTGGCGGGAAGCACAGATACGCAGTATTTT

size: .
J: TRBJ2-3
D: TRBD2
V: TRBV2
CDR3: CASSGPSGSTDTQYF
DNA: TGTGCCAGCAGTGGTCCTAGCGGAAGCACAGATACGCAGTATTTT

size: .
J: TRBJ2-1
D: TRBD2
V: TRBV28
CDR3: CASSPMTSGAYNEQFF
DNA: TGTGCCAGCAGCCCGATGACTAGCGGAGCCTACAATGAGCAGTTCTTC

size: once
J: TRBJ2-5
D: .
V: TRBV14
CDR3: CASSQGPGQPQETQYF
DNA: TGTGCCAGCAGCCAGGGACCGGGACAACCTCAAGAGACCCAGTACTTC

size: .
J: TRBJ1-3
D: .
V: TRBV28
CDR3: CASRPPGRRSGNTIYF
DNA: TGTGCCAGCAGACCCCCCGGACGCCGCTCTGGAAACACCATATATTTT